This record concerns one TCR beta chain sequence. The data belong to a study of blood T cell repertoires in COVID-19. This CDR3 comprises 15 residues. Germline-derived CDR1 and CDR2 are SGHKS and YYEKEE (reference sequence). V lost 2 bases, J lost 0 bases, and 4 bases stayed unmatched. Profiled with immunoSEQ multiplex PCR; TCRdb holds only in-frame clones, not every one. The repertoire holds about 200,000 clones, 70% to 90% seen once, with 5.1% in the top ten. This TCR was recovered from a woman between 70 and 85 years old with active or convalescent COVID-19. The chain is built from TRBV5-5 and TRBJ1-1; 7 nucleotides align to TRBD1. Source material: peripheral blood. The CDR3 protein is CASSLLTGMNTEAFF. The CDR3 region has the DNA TGTGCCAGCAGCTTACTGACAGGGATGAACACTGAAGCTTTCTTT.